The 21 T cell receptor beta chains reported below all come from one sample, sequenced in a study of blood T cell repertoires in COVID-19. Libraries were prepared by immunoSEQ multiplex PCR; TCRdb keeps only in-frame clonotypes and omits some of them. The table lists around 220,000 clones, approximately 91% of them singletons, with 2.1% in the top ten. The specimen sequenced was peripheral blood. Receptor source: a woman aged 40 to 50 who had recovered from COVID-19.

V and J are TRBV5-6 and TRBJ1-1; TRBD1 might be the D (5 bases). This CDR3 spans 14 amino acids. Per germline, CDR1 SGHDT and CDR2 YYEEEE. Deletions cut 4 bases from V and 8 bases from J, with 18 bases between. The CDR3 region has the DNA TGTGCCAGCAGCCGGAAGGGGTACAACCCCGAAGCTTTCTTT. Translation gives CASSRKGYNPEAFF.

The chain carries TRBV5-6 and TRBJ2-2; D unclear. The germline CDR1 and CDR2 sequences are SGHDT and YYEEEE. The CDR3 covers 16 residues. Deletions cut 7 bases from V and 2 bases from J, with 18 bases between. The CDR3 DNA reads TGTGCCAGCTCGCGAGAGAGTAGCTTTAACACCGGGGAGCTGTTTTTT. It encodes CASSRESSFNTGELFF.

V usage is TRBV7-6 and J usage is TRBJ2-2, with D perhaps matching TRBD2 (5 bases). Looked up from germline, CDR1 is SGHVS and CDR2 is FNYEAQ. V gave up 5 bases and J gave up 8 bases, with 21 bases separating them. The CDR3 contains 16 residues. The CDR3 DNA reads TGTGCCAGCAGCGTAGACCCGGGATCTCGAAAAGGGGAGCTGTTTTTT. This encodes CASSVDPGSRKGELFF.

The rearrangement links TRBV2 to TRBJ1-6; D perhaps matches TRBD1 (6 bases). Germline CDR1 SNHLY, CDR2 FYNNEI. The V end was cut by 3 bases, the J end by 7 bases, with 13 bases between. This CDR3 has 15 amino acids. The CDR3: CASSDRQVWNSPLHF. The CDR3 nucleotides are TGTGCCAGCAGTGACCGACAGGTTTGGAATTCACCCCTCCACTTT. Looking up the rest from reference TRBV2 and TRBJ1-6 gives the full variable domain: EPEVTQTPSHQVTQMGQEVILRCVPISNHLYFYWYRQILGQKVEFLVSFYNNEISEKSEIFDDQFSVERPDGSNFTLKIRSTKLEDSAMYFCASSDRQVWNSPLHFGNGTRLTVT.

The chain uses TRBV19 and TRBJ2-1; TRBD2 is a possible D gene (5 bases). CDR1 LNHDA and CDR2 SQIVND come from the germline V gene (reference sequence). Deletions cut 5 bases from V and 8 bases from J, with 13 bases between. The CDR3 is 13 residues long. The CDR3 here is CASSLDLEDEQFF. Written as DNA, the CDR3 is TGTGCCAGTAGTCTGGACCTGGAGGATGAGCAGTTCTTC.

V is TRBV27 and J is TRBJ1-3, with 8 bases that match TRBD1. After removal of 6 bases from V and 1 base from J, the junction contained 2 bases not matched to a gene. CDR3 size: 14 residues. The germline V gene encodes CDR1 MNHEY and CDR2 SMNVEV (reference sequence). The CDR3, as DNA: TGTGCCAGCAGCCGACAGGGGTCTGGAAACACCATATATTTT. This translates into CASSRQGSGNTIYF.

The chain uses TRBV4-2 and TRBJ2-5; 15 bases line up with TRBD2. There are 18 residues in the CDR3. V shed 4 bases, J shed 5 bases, and the junction held 11 bases outside the gene matches. The germline CDR1 and CDR2 sequences are LGHNA and YNFKEQ. The CDR3 here is CASSLYPGLAGGPETQYF. The DNA for the CDR3 is TGTGCCAGCAGCCTTTACCCCGGACTAGCGGGGGGGCCGGAGACCCAGTACTTC.

The V and J genes are TRBV7-2 and TRBJ2-2; possible D gene TRBD2, 5 bases. The V end lost 1 base, the J end lost 1 base, and 7 bases lay between the germline ends. There are 15 residues in the CDR3. Germline V gives CDR1 SGHTA, CDR2 FQGNSA. In nucleotides, the CDR3 is TGTGCCAGCAGCTTAGTCGCGGGGAACACCGGGGAGCTGTTTTTT. This sequence encodes CASSLVAGNTGELFF.

This clone was detected only once. The V gene is TRBV7-2, the J gene TRBJ2-7; TRBD1 aligns across 8 bases. This CDR3 comprises 15 residues. The V and J ends lost 1 base and 5 bases, in that order; junction bases with no gene match: 7. Germline loops: CDR1 SGHTA, CDR2 FQGNSA. The CDR3 DNA sequence: TGTGCCAGCAGCTTAGTGAAGGACAGGGTCCACGAGCAGTACTTC. Amino acids: CASSLVKDRVHEQYF.

The chain joins TRBV12-3 or TRBV12-4 to TRBJ2-7; the match to TRBD1 covers 10 bases. This CDR3 spans 12 amino acids. With 4 bases clipped from V and 7 bases from J, the junction kept 1 base outside the gene matches. CDR3 DNA: TGTGCCAGCAGTTCGGACAGGGGGGAGCAGTACTTC. It yields the protein CASSSDRGEQYF.

V usage is TRBV7-3 and J usage is TRBJ1-1; perhaps TRBD1 as D (6 bases). The V gene's germline CDR1 is SGHTA and CDR2 FQGTGA. Trimming cost V 2 bases and J 5 bases, with 9 bases left between them. The CDR3 covers 13 residues. The CDR3 region is CASSLLTGTEAFF. The CDR3 nucleotides read TGTGCCAGCAGCTTACTGACAGGAACTGAAGCTTTCTTT.

This clone has only a few counts. The chain uses TRBV30 and TRBJ1-6; possible D gene TRBD1, 5 bases. Germline V gene data show CDR1 as GTSNPN and CDR2 as SVGIG (reference sequence). Trimming cost V 8 bases and J 3 bases, with 14 bases left between them. This CDR3 is built from 14 residues. Here the CDR3 DNA reads TGTGCCCAACCGCAGGGAGGCTATAATTCACCCCTCCACTTT. Protein: CAQPQGGYNSPLHF. Full variable domain (rest looked up from reference TRBV30 and TRBJ1-6): SQTIHQWPATLVQPVGSPLSLECTVEGTSNPNLYWYRQAAGRGLQLLFYSVGIGQISSEVPQNLSASRPQDRQFILSSKKLLLSDSGFYLCAQPQGGYNSPLHFGNGTRLTVT.

This sequence joins TRBV3-1 (or the pseudogene TRBV3-2) and TRBJ2-1, with 7 bases identical to TRBD2. Per germline, CDR1 LGHDT and CDR2 YNNKEL (reference sequence). The CDR3 has 16 residues. With V trimmed by 1 base and J by 3 bases, 6 bases remained unmatched. CDR3 sequence (DNA): TGTGCCAGCAGCCAAGTGAACGAGCGGGGCTACAATGAGCAGTTCTTC. Protein sequence: CASSQVNERGYNEQFF.

The J gene is TRBJ2-3, the V gene TRBV5-3; 8 bases are shared with TRBD2. TRBV5-3 is reported as an ORF; its role is uncertain. The V segment lost 6 bases and the J segment 3 bases; nucleotides outside the gene matches: 6. The CDR3 contains 14 residues. CDR3 DNA: TGTGCCAGAAAGAGCGGGAGTATGACAGATACGCAGTATTTT. Protein sequence: CARKSGSMTDTQYF.

This sequence joins TRBV3-1 (or the pseudogene TRBV3-2) and TRBJ1-3; tentatively, D is TRBD1 (5 bases). With 0 bases removed from V and 2 bases from J, the gap between germline ends came to 8 bases. The CDR3 has 15 amino acids. Germline lookup yields CDR1 LGHDT and CDR2 YNNKEL (reference sequence). DNA of the CDR3: TGTGCCAGCAGCCAAGAAAGGGGCGCTGGAAACACCATATATTTT. Its protein product is CASSQERGAGNTIYF.

This chain uses TRBV4-3 with TRBJ1-1; 7 bases are a match to TRBD1. Germline CDR1 is LGHNA and CDR2 is YSLEER. This CDR3 contains 14 residues. Trimming cost V 3 bases and J 8 bases; bases outside gene matches: 9. The CDR3 bases are TGCGCCAGCAGCCACGGGACAGCGAGTTCGGAAGCTTTCTTT. Protein product: CASSHGTASSEAFF.

The chain combines TRBV18 with TRBJ2-3; D possibly corresponds to TRBD2 (6 bases). From germline, CDR1 is KGHSH and CDR2 LQKENI. V shed 0 bases and J shed 3 bases, with 10 bases lying between them. The length of the CDR3 is 15 residues. The CDR3 DNA follows: TGTGCCAGCTCACCACCGGGGGGTCGGACAGATACGCAGTATTTT. Amino acids: CASSPPGGRTDTQYF.

In its sample, this clone was seen once. The V call is TRBV5-1, the J call TRBJ2-5; D might be TRBD1 (5 bases). The CDR3 extends over 17 amino acids. V gave up 4 bases and J gave up 1 base, with 20 bases separating them. Per germline, CDR1 SGHRS and CDR2 YFSETQ. The CDR3 spells CASSRHAVGQGQETQYF. The CDR3 region has the DNA TGCGCCAGCAGCCGGCACGCGGTGGGTCAGGGCCAAGAGACCCAGTACTTC. The full variable domain, its missing parts supplied by reference TRBV5-1 and TRBJ2-5, is KAGVTQTPRYLIKTRGQQVTLSCSPISGHRSVSWYQQTPGQGLQFLFEYFSETQRNKGNFPGRFSGRQFSNSRSEMNVSTLELGDSALYLCASSRHAVGQGQETQYFGPGTRLLVL.

The V gene is TRBV13, the J gene TRBJ2-5; the match to TRBD2 covers 12 bases. Germline-derived CDR1 and CDR2 are PRHDT and FYEKMQ (reference sequence). There are 17 residues in the CDR3. J lost 5 bases, V lost 0 bases, and 7 bases had no gene match. The CDR3 DNA sequence: TGTGCCAGCAGCTTAGGCCCCTCACTAGCGGGAGGCGAGACCCAGTACTTC. It translates to CASSLGPSLAGGETQYF.

The chain combines TRBV9 with TRBJ1-2, with TRBD1 as a possible D gene (6 bases). V was cut by 4 bases and J by 8 bases, with 18 bases left in between. Per the germline V gene, CDR1 is SGDLS and CDR2 is YYNGEE. CDR3 length equals 14 residues. CDR3 residues: CASSPSGGGAGYTF. CDR3 in DNA: TGTGCCAGCAGCCCCAGCGGTGGGGGGGCGGGCTACACCTTC.

The V call is TRBV4-3, the J call TRBJ2-3; D might be TRBD1 (6 bases). This CDR3 is 15 amino acids long. The V gene lost 3 bases and the J gene lost 2 bases, with 12 bases spanning the gap. The germline CDR1 and CDR2 sequences are LGHNA and YSLEER. The CDR3 loop reads CASSHDRFNTDTQYF. DNA of the CDR3: TGCGCCAGCAGCCACGACAGGTTCAACACAGATACGCAGTATTTT.